This is a list of T cell receptor beta chains from one sample in a study of human T cells and chemical hapten exposure. TCRdb independently ran MiXCR on the RACE reads; one entry per CDR3 protein. The sample shows approximately 260,000 distinct CDR3 sequences, around 7% of them seen only once. The sequenced sample was whole blood, obtained in connection with sensitization to the hapten diphenylcyclopropenone (DPC). The receptors shown here come from a man between 18 and 29 years old with alopecia areata. Some clones in this sample may be carry-over from other donors' samples. Both conserved end residues are part of each CDR3. Size tells how often a clone was seen (once, few, many) or the class of an expanded clone, and some rows leave it out.

clone_size	v_call	cdr3_length	j_call	cdr3_aa
few	TRBV5-4	15	TRBJ2-5	CASSLDGTGEETQYF
NA	TRBV28	12	TRBJ1-2	CASSLYGLGYTF
NA	TRBV7-2	12	TRBJ2-7	CASSHIRHGQYF
few	TRBV29-1	12	TRBJ2-1	CSVFDSYNEQFF
many	TRBV18	16	TRBJ2-5	CASSPEAGDLEETQYF
NA	TRBV4-1	15	TRBJ2-3	CASSQVPYSTDTQYF
NA	TRBV6-2/TRBV6-3	15	TRBJ1-2	CASSTRREGNYGYTF
many	TRBV7-9	16	TRBJ2-3	CASSRGLAGGTDTQYF
few	TRBV20-1	11	TRBJ1-2	CSASRQWGYTF
NA	TRBV10-3	12	TRBJ1-2	CAIEGTGYGYTF
few	TRBV10-1	14	TRBJ2-2	CASISGGRSRELFF
many	TRBV3-1	13	TRBJ2-3	CASSQDIGNTQYF
few	TRBV6-5	14	TRBJ2-7	CASKNSGASYEQYF
few	TRBV28	12	TRBJ2-3	CASSLDSDTQYF
NA	TRBV6-5	17	TRBJ1-1	CASSYPPRTGTRPEAFF
NA	TRBV19	12	TRBJ1-2	CASYRGNDGYTF
NA	TRBV7-6	14	TRBJ2-7	CASSLAQGRGEQYF
NA	TRBV6-5	15	TRBJ1-2	CASSYLGGAGNGYTF
NA	TRBV7-2	16	TRBJ1-4	CASSPPPGVANEKLFF
many	TRBV5-1	14	TRBJ2-1	CASSLDPEDNEQFF
NA	TRBV4-2	17	TRBJ2-6	CASSRQGSSSGANVLTF
few	TRBV5-6	16	TRBJ2-3	CASSLDWRLEGDTQYF
medium-sized	TRBV11-2	14	TRBJ2-3	CASSPTGGPDTQYF
few	TRBV7-9	16	TRBJ2-2	CASSHTRLKNTGELFF
many	TRBV4-3	13	TRBJ1-4	CASSQDVSEKLFF
NA	TRBV11-2	15	TRBJ1-3	CASSLVGQDEDTIYF
few	TRBV6-6	15	TRBJ1-2	CASSYPESTGYGYTF
NA	TRBV7-9	15	TRBJ1-2	CASRKDWADDYGYTF
many	TRBV5-1	15	TRBJ1-4	CASSLQPGQDEKLFF
NA	TRBV4-3	14	TRBJ1-3	CASSQSGTKNTIYF
few	TRBV6-2/TRBV6-3	14	TRBJ2-5	CASSYPDIKETQYF
NA	TRBV6-2/TRBV6-3	16	TRBJ2-5	CASSTIGTSGPEGQYF
many	TRBV11-2	15	TRBJ1-4	CASSSWTGVNEKLFF
few	TRBV6-2/TRBV6-3	14	TRBJ2-5	CASSAQGMRETQYF
few	TRBV11-2	15	TRBJ1-3	CASSLLSGTANTIYF
few	TRBV4-1	16	TRBJ1-6	CASSRILTSRESPLHF
many	TRBV10-3	17	TRBJ2-6	CAISESTGRAGANVLTF
many	TRBV5-1	14	TRBJ2-1	CASSSDRAGHEQFF
NA	TRBV29-1	14	TRBJ2-3	CSVDRQGRTDTQYF
NA	TRBV7-2	13	TRBJ1-2	CASSFDLNYGYTF
NA	TRBV6-2/TRBV6-3	15	TRBJ2-3	CASSWEGVSPGTQYF
NA	TRBV6-5	15	TRBJ2-2	CASSYHKRGIGELFF
few	TRBV7-8	16	TRBJ2-2	CASSQLAGGVTGELFF
many	TRBV20-1	13	TRBJ2-2	CSAGGKWAGELFF
NA	TRBV9	14	TRBJ2-2	CASSAGQNTGELFF
many	TRBV4-3	12	TRBJ1-1	CASSQEGHEAFF
many	TRBV20-1	12	TRBJ2-1	CSALLADNEQFF
few	TRBV7-2	14	TRBJ2-5	CASSTTGFQETQYF
few	TRBV12-3/TRBV12-4	13	TRBJ2-1	CASSLSVAYEQFF
NA	TRBV2	11	TRBJ2-3	CASQAVDTQYF
many	TRBV6-4	14	TRBJ2-3	CASSDGQGADTQYF
few	TRBV4-1	14	TRBJ1-2	CASSQGQTFYGYTF
NA	TRBV15	16	TRBJ1-4	CATSRPDSNLMKKLFF
few	TRBV12-3/TRBV12-4	14	TRBJ1-3	CASSFSRTGNTIYF